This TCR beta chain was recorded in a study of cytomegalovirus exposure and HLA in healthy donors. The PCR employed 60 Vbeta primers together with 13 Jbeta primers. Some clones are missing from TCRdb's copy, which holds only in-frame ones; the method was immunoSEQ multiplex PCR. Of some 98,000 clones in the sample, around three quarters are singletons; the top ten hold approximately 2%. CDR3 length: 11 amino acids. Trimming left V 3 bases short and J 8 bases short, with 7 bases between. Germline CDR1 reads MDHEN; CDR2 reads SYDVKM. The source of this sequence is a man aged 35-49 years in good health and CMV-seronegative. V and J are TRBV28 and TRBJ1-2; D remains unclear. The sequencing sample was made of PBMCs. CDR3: CASSFRAGYTF. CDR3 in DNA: TGTGCCAGCAGTTTCCGAGCGGGCTACACCTTC.